This T cell receptor (beta chain) was documented in a study of control samples from healthy donors and cancer patients. Sequencing used immunoSEQ multiplex PCR; TCRdb keeps in-frame clones, though not all of them. The repertoire holds roughly 220,000 clones, with over 90% as singletons. V lost 7 bases, J lost 7 bases, and 4 bases stayed unmatched. Germline CDR1 reads LNHDA; CDR2 reads SQIVND (reference sequence). The CDR3 contains 12 residues. The J gene is TRBJ1-5, the V gene TRBV19, with 7 nucleotides matching TRBD1. This TCR derives from a middle-aged man in good health. Sequencing was performed on blood. The CDR3 loop reads CASTQGGQPQHF. CDR3 in DNA: TGTGCCAGTACTCAGGGGGGGCAGCCCCAGCATTTT.